The entry below gives a single T cell receptor beta chain sequence along with its context. The antigen it binds to is not known. It has no much larger one-base neighbor in the sample; base qualities were not kept. The trial excluded patients who had a history of autoimmune disease or who were on systemic immunosuppression. Peripheral blood for TCR sequencing was collected from all dose cohorts at baseline, on cycle 4 day 1, and on cycle 7 day 1. The samples were taken from a phase I, first-in-human, multicenter, open-label dose-escalation trial of ivuxolimab. The trial enrolled adults with locally advanced or metastatic head and neck squamous cell, hepatocellular, melanoma or renal cell carcinoma. Before TCR sequencing, CD4+ and CD8+ T cells were separately sorted from peripheral blood. For sequencing of the TCRbeta CDR3 region, genomic DNA was extracted from the sorted cells. TCRbeta CDR3 regions were sequenced using the immunoSEQ Assay. The table was pulled from immuneACCESS by TCRdb, which kept in-frame rearrangements only. Such tables lose some clones; where checked, under half of the loss comes from unresolved V genes, and the rest has no known cause. This sample holds 52,000 or so clones; approximately 79% were observed only once. The ten top clones hold about 3.5% of the sample.

This sample was taken from a study of OX40 agonist ivuxolimab in advanced cancers. With respect to the entire study: Ivuxolimab was a fully human IgG2 agonistic monoclonal antibody targeting the costimulatory receptor OX40 (CD134). Intravenous ivuxolimab was administered to patients every 2 weeks at six dose levels: 0.01, 0.1, 0.3, 1.5, 3 and 10 mg/kg. Among the approximately 54 dose-escalation patients, approximately 20 had hepatocellular carcinoma, roughly 15 melanoma, 9 renal cell carcinoma and 9 head and neck cancer. A male proportion of approximately 83% and a mean age of approximately 61 years, ranging from about 20 to 80, were recorded for the dose-escalation cohort. Patients were allowed to have had prior anti-PD-1, anti-PD-L1 or anti-CTLA-4 therapy, and approximately 40% of the dose-escalation patients had been treated with checkpoint inhibitors. Partial responses occurred in three dose-escalation patients: two with cutaneous melanoma and one with hepatocellular carcinoma. The purpose of peripheral TCRbeta sequencing was to test whether ivuxolimab changed TCR sequence diversity and led to clonal T-cell expansion. The paper reports the monotherapy dose-escalation portion (N = 52 patients) of the phase I ivuxolimab trial. Summary of the overall study and its limitations: Low levels of normalized T-cell clonal expansion were also seen in some nonresponding patients. After ivuxolimab, CD8+ T cells had more expanded clones than CD4+ T cells on average. Antigen specificity was not determined for the clonally expanded peripheral T cells. At doses of 0.1 to 3.0 mg/kg, clonal expansion of both CD4+ and CD8+ T cells in blood was seen between baseline and week 6. In the 0.1-3.0 mg/kg groups, partial responders were among the patients with the lowest normalized peripheral clonal expansion, particularly in CD8+ T cells.

According to the germline V gene, CDR1 reads SGDLS and CDR2 reads YYNGEE. Trimming costs V 3 bases and J 2 bases, and their ends lie 1 base apart. The cysteine opens and the phenylalanine closes a CDR3 of 11 amino acids. This entry keeps only the CDR3 DNA: 33 bases, framed from base 1. The specimen was CD4+ or CD8+ T cells sorted from blood, collected in a trial of the OX40 agonist ivuxolimab. The receptor was derived from an adult with an advanced solid tumor such as melanoma, head and neck, liver or kidney cancer. The chain is made from TRBV9 and TRBJ2-3; no D gene call is confident. The CDR3 region reads CASSATDTQYF. The DNA sequence is as follows: TGTGCCAGCAGCGCCACAGATACGCAGTATTTT.